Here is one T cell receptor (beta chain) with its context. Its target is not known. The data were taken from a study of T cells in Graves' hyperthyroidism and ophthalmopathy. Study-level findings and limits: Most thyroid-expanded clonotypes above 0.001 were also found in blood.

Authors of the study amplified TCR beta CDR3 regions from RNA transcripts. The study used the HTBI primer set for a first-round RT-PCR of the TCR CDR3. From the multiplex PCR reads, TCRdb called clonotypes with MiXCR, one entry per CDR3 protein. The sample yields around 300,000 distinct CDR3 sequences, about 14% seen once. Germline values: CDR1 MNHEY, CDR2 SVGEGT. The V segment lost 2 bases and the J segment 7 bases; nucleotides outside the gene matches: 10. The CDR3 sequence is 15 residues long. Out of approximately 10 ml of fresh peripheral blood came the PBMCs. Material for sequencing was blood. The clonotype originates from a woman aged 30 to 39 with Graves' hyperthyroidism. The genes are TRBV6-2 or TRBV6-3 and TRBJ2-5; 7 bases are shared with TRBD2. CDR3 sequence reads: CASSYDAGVSVTQYF. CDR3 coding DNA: TGTGCCAGCAGTTACGATGCGGGAGTTTCAGTGACCCAGTACTTC.